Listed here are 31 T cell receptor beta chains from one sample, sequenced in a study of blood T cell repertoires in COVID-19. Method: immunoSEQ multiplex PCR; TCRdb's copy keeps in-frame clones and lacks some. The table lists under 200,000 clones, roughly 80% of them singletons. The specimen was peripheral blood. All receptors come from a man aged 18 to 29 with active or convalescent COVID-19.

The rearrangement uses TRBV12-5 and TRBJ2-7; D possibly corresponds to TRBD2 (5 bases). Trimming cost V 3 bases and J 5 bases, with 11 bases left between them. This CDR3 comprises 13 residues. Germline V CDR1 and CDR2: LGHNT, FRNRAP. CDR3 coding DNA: TGTGCTAGTGGTTTTCGAGGGCCCCACGAGCAGTACTTC. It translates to CASGFRGPHEQYF.

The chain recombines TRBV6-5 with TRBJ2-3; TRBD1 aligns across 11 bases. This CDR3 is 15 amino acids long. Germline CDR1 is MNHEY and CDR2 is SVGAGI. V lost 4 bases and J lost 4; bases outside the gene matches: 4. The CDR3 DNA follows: TGTGCCAGCAGTTGGACAGGGGGCGGGTCAGATACGCAGTATTTT. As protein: CASSWTGGGSDTQYF.

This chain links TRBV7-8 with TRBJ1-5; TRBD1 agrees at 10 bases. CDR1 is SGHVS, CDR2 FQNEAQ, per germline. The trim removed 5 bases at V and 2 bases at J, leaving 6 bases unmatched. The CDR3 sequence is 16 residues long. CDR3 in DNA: TGTGCCAGCAGCCCACAGGACAGGGGGGGCAATCAGCCCCAGCATTTT. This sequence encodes CASSPQDRGGNQPQHF.

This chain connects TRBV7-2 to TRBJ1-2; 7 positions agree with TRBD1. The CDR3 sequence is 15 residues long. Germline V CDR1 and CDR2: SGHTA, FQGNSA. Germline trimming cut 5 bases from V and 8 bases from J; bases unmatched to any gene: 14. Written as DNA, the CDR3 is TGTGCCAGCAGCGGATATAGGACAGGCGCCTGGGGCTACACCTTC. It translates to CASSGYRTGAWGYTF.

CDR3 nucleotide sequence: TGTGCCAGCAGCTTAGGGGGCGACACTGAAGCTTTCTTT. This encodes CASSLGGDTEAFF. This rearrangement joins TRBV5-5 to TRBJ1-1, with TRBD1 matching 7 bases. J was trimmed by 3 bases and V by 2 bases; bases with no gene match: 1. Germline CDR1 and CDR2: SGHKS and YYEKEE (reference sequence). This CDR3 has 13 amino acids.

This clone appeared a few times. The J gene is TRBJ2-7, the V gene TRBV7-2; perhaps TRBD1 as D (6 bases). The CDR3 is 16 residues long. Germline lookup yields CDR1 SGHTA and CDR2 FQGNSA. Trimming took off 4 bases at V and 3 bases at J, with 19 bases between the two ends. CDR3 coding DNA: TGTGCCAGCAGCTCTACCGCCGGGACACTCCACTACGAGCAGTACTTC. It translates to CASSSTAGTLHYEQYF.

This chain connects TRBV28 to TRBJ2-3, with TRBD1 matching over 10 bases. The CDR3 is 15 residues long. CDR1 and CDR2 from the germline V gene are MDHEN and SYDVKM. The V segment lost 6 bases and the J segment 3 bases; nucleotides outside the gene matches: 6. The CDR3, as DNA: TGTGCCAGCAGACTCCGACAGGGGGCTACAGATACGCAGTATTTT. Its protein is CASRLRQGATDTQYF.

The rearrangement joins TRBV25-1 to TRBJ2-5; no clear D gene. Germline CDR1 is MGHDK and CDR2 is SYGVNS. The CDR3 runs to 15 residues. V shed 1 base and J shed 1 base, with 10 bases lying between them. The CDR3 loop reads CASSEFENSQETQYF. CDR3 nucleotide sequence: TGTGCCAGCAGTGAATTTGAAAATAGCCAAGAGACCCAGTACTTC.

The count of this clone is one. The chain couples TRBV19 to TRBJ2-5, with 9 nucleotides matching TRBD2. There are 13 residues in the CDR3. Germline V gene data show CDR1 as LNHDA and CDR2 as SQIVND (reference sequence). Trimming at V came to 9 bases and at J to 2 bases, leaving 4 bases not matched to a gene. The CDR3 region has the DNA TGTGCCAGCGGTGGACTAGCGCAAGAGACCCAGTACTTC. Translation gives CASGGLAQETQYF.

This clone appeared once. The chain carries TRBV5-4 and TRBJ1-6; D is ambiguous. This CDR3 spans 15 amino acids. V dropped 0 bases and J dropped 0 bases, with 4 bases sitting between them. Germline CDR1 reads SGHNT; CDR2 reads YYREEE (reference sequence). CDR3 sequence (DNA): TGTGCCAGCAGCTTGGCCAGCTCCTATAATTCACCCCTCCACTTT. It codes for CASSLASSYNSPLHF.

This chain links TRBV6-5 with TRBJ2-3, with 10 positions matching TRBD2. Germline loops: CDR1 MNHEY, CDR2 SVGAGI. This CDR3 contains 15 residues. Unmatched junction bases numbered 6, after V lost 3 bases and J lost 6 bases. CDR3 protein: CASSYLAGAHDTQYF. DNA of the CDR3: TGTGCCAGCAGTTATCTAGCGGGGGCCCACGATACGCAGTATTTT.

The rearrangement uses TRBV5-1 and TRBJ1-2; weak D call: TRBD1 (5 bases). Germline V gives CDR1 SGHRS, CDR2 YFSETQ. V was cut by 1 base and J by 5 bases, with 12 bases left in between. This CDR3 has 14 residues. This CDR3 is CASSLPGDGYGYTF. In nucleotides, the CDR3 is TGCGCCAGCAGCTTGCCGGGGGATGGGTATGGCTACACCTTC. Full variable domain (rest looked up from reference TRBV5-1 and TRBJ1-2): KAGVTQTPRYLIKTRGQQVTLSCSPISGHRSVSWYQQTPGQGLQFLFEYFSETQRNKGNFPGRFSGRQFSNSRSEMNVSTLELGDSALYLCASSLPGDGYGYTFGSGTRLTVV.

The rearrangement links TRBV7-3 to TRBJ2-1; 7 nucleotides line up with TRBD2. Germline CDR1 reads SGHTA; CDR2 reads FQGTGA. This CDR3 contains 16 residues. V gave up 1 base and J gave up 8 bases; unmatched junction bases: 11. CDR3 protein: CASSLMGSGKDDEQFF. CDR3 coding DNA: TGTGCCAGCAGCTTAATGGGGAGCGGGAAGGACGATGAGCAGTTCTTC.

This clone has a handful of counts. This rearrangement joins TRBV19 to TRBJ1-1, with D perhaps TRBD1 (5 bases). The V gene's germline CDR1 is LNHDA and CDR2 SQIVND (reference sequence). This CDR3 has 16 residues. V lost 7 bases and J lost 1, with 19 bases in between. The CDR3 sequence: CASKPTGGTGNTEAFF. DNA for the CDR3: TGTGCCAGTAAACCCACGGGCGGGACGGGGAACACTGAAGCTTTCTTT.

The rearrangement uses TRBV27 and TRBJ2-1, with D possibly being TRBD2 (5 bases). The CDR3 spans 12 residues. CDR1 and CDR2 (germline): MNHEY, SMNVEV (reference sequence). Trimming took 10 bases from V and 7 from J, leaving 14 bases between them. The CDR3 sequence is CATRGLANEQFF. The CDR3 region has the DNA TGTGCCACTAGAGGTTTAGCGAATGAGCAGTTCTTC.

For the CDR3, the DNA is TGTGCCAGCAACGATGGAGGGCTTTCCTACAATGAGCAGTTCTTC. Translated, it gives CASNDGGLSYNEQFF. The J gene is TRBJ2-1, the V gene TRBV25-1, with TRBD2 as a possible D gene (6 bases). Trimming stripped 7 bases from V and 1 base from J, with 14 bases between. This CDR3 is 15 amino acids long. Germline assignment: CDR1 MGHDK and CDR2 SYGVNS.

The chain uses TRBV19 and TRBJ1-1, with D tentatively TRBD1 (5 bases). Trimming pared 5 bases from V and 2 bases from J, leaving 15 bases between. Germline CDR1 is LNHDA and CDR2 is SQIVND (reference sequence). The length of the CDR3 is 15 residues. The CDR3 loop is CASSHIRQTNTEAFF. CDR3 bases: TGTGCCAGTAGTCATATAAGACAGACCAACACTGAAGCTTTCTTT.

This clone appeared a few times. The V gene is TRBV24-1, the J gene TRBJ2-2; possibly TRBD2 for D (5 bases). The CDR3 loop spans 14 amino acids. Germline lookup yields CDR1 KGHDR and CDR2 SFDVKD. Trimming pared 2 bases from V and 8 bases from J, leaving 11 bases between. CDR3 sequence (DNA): TGTGCCACCAGTGATTACGGGGAGTTAGGGGAGCTGTTTTTT. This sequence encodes CATSDYGELGELFF.

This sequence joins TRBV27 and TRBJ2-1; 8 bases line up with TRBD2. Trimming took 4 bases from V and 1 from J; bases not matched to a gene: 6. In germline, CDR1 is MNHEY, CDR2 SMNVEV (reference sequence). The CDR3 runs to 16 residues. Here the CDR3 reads CASSSPAGGSYNEQFF. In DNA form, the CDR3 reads TGTGCCAGCAGTTCCCCTGCGGGAGGTTCCTACAATGAGCAGTTCTTC.

Written as DNA, the CDR3 is TGTGCCAGCAGTGAACTAGCGGGTGGGGGAGAGACCCAGTACTTC. It is translated as CASSELAGGGETQYF. The J gene is TRBJ2-5, the V gene TRBV25-1; 8 bases are shared with TRBD2. The CDR3 consists of 15 residues. V was pared by 2 bases and J by 4 bases, with 6 bases of the junction left unmatched. Germline CDR1 reads MGHDK; CDR2 reads SYGVNS.

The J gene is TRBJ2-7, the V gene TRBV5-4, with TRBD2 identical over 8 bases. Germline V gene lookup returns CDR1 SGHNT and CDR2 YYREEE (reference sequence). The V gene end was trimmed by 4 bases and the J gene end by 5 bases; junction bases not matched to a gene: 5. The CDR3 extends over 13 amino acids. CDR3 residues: CASSQGLVNEQYF. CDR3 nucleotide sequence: TGTGCCAGCAGCCAGGGACTAGTAAACGAGCAGTACTTC.

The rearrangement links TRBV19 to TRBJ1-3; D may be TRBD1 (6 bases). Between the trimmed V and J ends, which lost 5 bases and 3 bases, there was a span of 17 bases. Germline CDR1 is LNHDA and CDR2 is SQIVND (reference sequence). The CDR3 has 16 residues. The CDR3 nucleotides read TGTGCCAGTAGTTCGGACAGCCAGAGCCTTGGAAACACCATATATTTT. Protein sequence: CASSSDSQSLGNTIYF. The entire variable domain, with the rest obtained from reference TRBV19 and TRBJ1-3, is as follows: DGGITQSPKYLFRKEGQNVTLSCEQNLNHDAMYWYRQDPGQGLRLIYYSQIVNDFQKGDIAEGYSVSREKKESFPLTVTSAQKNPTAFYLCASSSDSQSLGNTIYFGEGSWLTVV.

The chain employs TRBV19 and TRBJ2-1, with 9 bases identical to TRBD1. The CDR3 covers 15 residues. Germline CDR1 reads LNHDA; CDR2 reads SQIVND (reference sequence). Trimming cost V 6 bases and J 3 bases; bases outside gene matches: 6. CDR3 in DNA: TGTGCCAGTAGCAATCGGGACAGGGTCTACAATGAGCAGTTCTTC. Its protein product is CASSNRDRVYNEQFF.

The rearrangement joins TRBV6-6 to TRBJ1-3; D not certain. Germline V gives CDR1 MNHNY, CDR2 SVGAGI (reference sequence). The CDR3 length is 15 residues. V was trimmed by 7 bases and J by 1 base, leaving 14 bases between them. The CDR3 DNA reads TGTGCCAGCACCACCTCCGGTAGATCTGGAAACACCATATATTTT. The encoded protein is CASTTSGRSGNTIYF.

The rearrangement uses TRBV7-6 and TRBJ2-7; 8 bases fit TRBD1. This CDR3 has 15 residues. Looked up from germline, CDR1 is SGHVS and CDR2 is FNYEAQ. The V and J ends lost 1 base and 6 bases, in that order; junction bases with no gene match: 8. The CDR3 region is CASSLGAQGVAEQYF. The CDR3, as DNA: TGTGCCAGCAGCTTAGGTGCACAGGGGGTAGCCGAGCAGTACTTC.

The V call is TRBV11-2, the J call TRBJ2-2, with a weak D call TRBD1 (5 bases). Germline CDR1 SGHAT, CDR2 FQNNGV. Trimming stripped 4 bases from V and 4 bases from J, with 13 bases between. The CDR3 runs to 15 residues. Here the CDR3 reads CASSSPRGPTGELFF. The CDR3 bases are TGTGCCAGCAGCTCCCCAAGGGGCCCCACCGGGGAGCTGTTTTTT.

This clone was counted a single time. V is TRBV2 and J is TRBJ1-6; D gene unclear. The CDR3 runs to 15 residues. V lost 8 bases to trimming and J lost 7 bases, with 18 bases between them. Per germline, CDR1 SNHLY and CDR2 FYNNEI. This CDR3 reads CASGETPRTNSPLHF. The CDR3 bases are TGTGCCAGCGGCGAGACTCCCCGAACAAATTCACCCCTCCACTTT.

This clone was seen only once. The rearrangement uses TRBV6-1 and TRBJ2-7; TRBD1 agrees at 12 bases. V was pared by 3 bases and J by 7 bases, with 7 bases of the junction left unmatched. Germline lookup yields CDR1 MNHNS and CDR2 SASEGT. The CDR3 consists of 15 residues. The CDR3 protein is CASSDWDRGQGEQYF. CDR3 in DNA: TGTGCCAGCAGTGATTGGGACAGGGGGCAGGGAGAGCAGTACTTC.

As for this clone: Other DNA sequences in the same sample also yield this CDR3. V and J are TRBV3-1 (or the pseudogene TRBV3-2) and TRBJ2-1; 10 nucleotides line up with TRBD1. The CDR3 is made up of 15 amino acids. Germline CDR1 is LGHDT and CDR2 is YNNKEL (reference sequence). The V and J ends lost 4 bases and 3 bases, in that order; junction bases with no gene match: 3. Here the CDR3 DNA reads TGTGCCAGCAGCCCCCGGGACAGGGGCTACAATGAGCAGTTCTTC. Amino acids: CASSPRDRGYNEQFF.

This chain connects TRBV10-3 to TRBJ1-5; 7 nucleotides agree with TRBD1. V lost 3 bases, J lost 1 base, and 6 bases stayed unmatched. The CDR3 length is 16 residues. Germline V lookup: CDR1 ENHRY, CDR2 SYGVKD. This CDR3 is CAISDRTGISNQPQHF. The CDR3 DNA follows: TGTGCCATCAGTGACCGGACAGGTATAAGCAATCAGCCCCAGCATTTT.

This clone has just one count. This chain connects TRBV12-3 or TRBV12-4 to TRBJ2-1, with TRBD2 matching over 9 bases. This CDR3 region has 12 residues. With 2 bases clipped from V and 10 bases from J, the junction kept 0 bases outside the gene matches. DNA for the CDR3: TGTGCCAGCAGTTTACTAGCGGGAGAGCAGTTCTTC. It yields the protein CASSLLAGEQFF.